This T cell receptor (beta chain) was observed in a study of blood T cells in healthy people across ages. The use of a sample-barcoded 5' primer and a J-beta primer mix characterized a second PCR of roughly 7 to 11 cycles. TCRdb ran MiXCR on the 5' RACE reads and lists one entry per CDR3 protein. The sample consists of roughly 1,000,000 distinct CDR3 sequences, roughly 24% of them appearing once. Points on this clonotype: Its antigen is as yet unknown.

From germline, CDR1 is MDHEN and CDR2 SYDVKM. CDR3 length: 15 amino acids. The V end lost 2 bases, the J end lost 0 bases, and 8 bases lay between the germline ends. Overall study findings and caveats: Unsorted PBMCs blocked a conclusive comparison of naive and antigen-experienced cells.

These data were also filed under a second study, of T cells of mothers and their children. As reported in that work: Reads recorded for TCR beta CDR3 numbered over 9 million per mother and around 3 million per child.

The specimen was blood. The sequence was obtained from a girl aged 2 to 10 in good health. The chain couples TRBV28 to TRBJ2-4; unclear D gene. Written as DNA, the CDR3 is TGTGCCAGCAGTTTACTCGCCCTAGCCAAAAACATTCAGTACTTC. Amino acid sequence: CASSLLALAKNIQYF. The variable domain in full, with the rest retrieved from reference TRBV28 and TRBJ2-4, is DVKVTQSSRYLVKRTGEKVFLECVQDMDHENMFWYRQDPGLGLRLIYFSYDVKMKEKGDIPEGYSVSREKKERFSLILESASTNQTSMYLCASSLLALAKNIQYFGAGTRLSVL.